These 25 T cell receptor beta chains share one sample of origin, sequenced in a study of T cell clonality in common variable immunodeficiency. Study-level points and caveats: Fewer deletions and N-nucleotide insertions were reportedly seen in common variable immunodeficiency TCR beta sequences.

The antigens these receptors bind are not known. Profiled with immunoSEQ multiplex PCR; TCRdb holds only in-frame clones, not every one. The sample presents more than 9,000 clones, none singletons. Sequences were obtained from peripheral blood mononuclear cells. The receptors come from a human donor with common variable immunodeficiency.

Comment on this clone: The observed sequence ends 3 residues before the CDR3 terminus, with the missing tail filled in from the germline J gene. The chain joins TRBV19 to TRBJ2-1; 9 bases align to TRBD2. V gave up 1 base and J gave up 6 bases; unmatched junction bases: 10. The CDR3 is made up of 17 amino acids. Germline V CDR1 and CDR2: LNHDA, SQIVND (reference sequence). The sequenced part of the CDR3 DNA is TGTGCCAGTAGTATAGGAGGTAGCGGGAGTAATCTCAATGAG. This sequence encodes CASSIGGSGSNLNE. The whole CDR3 sequence reads CASSIGGSGSNLNEQFF.

This clone was seen a handful of times. The CDR3 end lies 3 residues beyond the end of the read and is filled in from the germline J gene. J is TRBJ2-2 and V is TRBV7-3, with D tentatively TRBD1 (6 bases). The CDR3 is 16 amino acids. V lost 5 bases and J lost 4, with 17 bases in between. Germline CDR1 and CDR2: SGHTA and FQGTGA. CDR3 DNA, as far as it was read: TGTGCCAGCAGCCTGTTGGGGGCGTCCCTCACCGGGGAG. It translates to CASSLLGASLTGE. The CDR3 in its entirety is CASSLLGASLTGELFF.

This clone was seen a handful of times. Sequencing ends 3 residues short of the CDR3 end; the germline J gene provides the rest. The chain links TRBV2 to TRBJ2-3; tentative D call: TRBD2 (6 bases). The germline V gene has CDR1 SNHLY and CDR2 FYNNEI. V gave up 4 bases and J gave up 1 base, with 9 bases separating them. The CDR3 covers 14 residues. Partial CDR3 DNA: TGTGCCAGCAGTGCCCAGCGGGGCACAGATACG. Translation gives CASSAQRGTDT. The entire CDR3 sequence reads CASSAQRGTDTQYF.

Turning to this clone: The CDR3 end lies 3 residues beyond the end of the read and is filled in from the germline J gene. V gene TRBV18 combines with J gene TRBJ2-7; TRBD1 matches at 7 bases. Unmatched junction bases numbered 5, after V lost 3 bases and J lost 6 bases. The CDR3 covers 13 residues. Germline loops: CDR1 KGHSH, CDR2 LQKENI. The CDR3 region is CASSPTSGGEQYF. The DNA read from the CDR3 is TGTGCCAGCTCACCCACTTCAGGGGGCGAG.

With respect to this clone: The read terminates 3 residues before the CDR3 end, so the remaining end is supplied by the germline J gene. The chain uses TRBV7-9 and TRBJ2-1; 8 positions match TRBD2. Germline V gene sequence: CDR1 SEHNR, CDR2 FQNEAQ (reference sequence). The CDR3 spans 14 residues. With 5 bases clipped from V and 4 bases from J, the junction kept 4 bases outside the gene matches. CDR3: CASSPGGGYNEQFF. The CDR3 DNA, read in part, is TGTGCCAGCAGCCCGGGGGGGGGATACAATGAG.

This clone was counted a few times. The read comes to an end 3 residues before the CDR3 does, leaving the germline J gene to fill in the end. The rearrangement joins TRBV7-9 to TRBJ1-5, with TRBD1 matching over 7 bases. Trimming removed 4 bases from V and 2 bases from J; junction bases left unmatched: 5. CDR3 length: 15 amino acids. Germline CDR1 SEHNR, CDR2 FQNEAQ (reference sequence). The part of the CDR3 DNA that was read is TGTGCCAGCAGCTCCACAGGGGACGGCAATCAGCCC. Its translation: CASSSTGDGNQP. The CDR3 as a whole reads CASSSTGDGNQPQHF.

This clone was found a few times. Read coverage stops 3 residues before the CDR3 terminus; the germline J gene supplies the remainder. The rearrangement joins TRBV18 to TRBJ2-2, with 8 bases fitting TRBD1. The CDR3 has 16 residues. CDR1 is KGHSH, CDR2 LQKENI, per germline. Trimming at V came to 3 bases and at J to 4 bases, leaving 7 bases not matched to a gene. CDR3 residues: CASSPPGQVSTGELFF. CDR3 DNA, as far as it was read: TGTGCCAGCTCACCGCCGGGACAGGTTTCCACCGGGGAG.

This clone has more than one count but fewer than ten. The read gets to within 3 residues of the CDR3 end, and the germline J gene fills in the rest. The chain couples TRBV7-8 to TRBJ1-3; D call uncertain. The CDR3 consists of 17 residues. CDR1 and CDR2 (germline): SGHVS, FQNEAQ. Trimming left V 3 bases short and J 3 bases short, with 18 bases between. The sequenced part of the CDR3 DNA is TGTGCCAGCAGCTTTATCGGGTCCTCGTCGAATGGAAACACC. Translating it yields CASSFIGSSSNGNT. In full, the CDR3 reads CASSFIGSSSNGNTIYF.

By proportion, this clone is medium-sized. The read terminates 3 residues ahead of where the CDR3 ends, so the germline J gene completes it. The rearrangement joins TRBV20-1 to TRBJ2-7; a possible D gene is TRBD1 (5 bases). V lost 3 bases and J 3 bases, leaving 12 bases between the germline ends. Germline V gene lookup returns CDR1 DFQATT and CDR2 SNEGSKA (reference sequence). There are 13 residues in the CDR3. The sequenced CDR3 bases are TGCAGTGCTAGTGACAGTTGGTACTACGAG. Translating gives CSASDSWYYE. The whole CDR3 protein reads CSASDSWYYEQYF.

A few counts support this clone. The read ends 3 residues before the CDR3 terminus; that terminus is restored from the germline J gene. The J gene is TRBJ2-3, the V gene TRBV18, with TRBD1 matching 11 bases. Losses at the gene ends were 3 bases for V and 3 bases for J; bases not matched to a gene: 2. Germline assignment: CDR1 KGHSH and CDR2 LQKENI. CDR3 length: 15 residues. CDR3 in amino acids: CASSPGTGGTDTQYF. CDR3 DNA, as far as it was read: TGTGCCAGCTCACCCGGGACAGGGGGAACAGATACG.

This clone showed up just a few times. The read comes to an end 3 residues before the CDR3 does, leaving the germline J gene to fill in the end. The chain is built from TRBV7-3 and TRBJ2-2; 8 bases map to TRBD2. The CDR3 spans 16 residues. The trim removed 5 bases at V and 4 bases at J, leaving 9 bases unmatched. Germline assignment: CDR1 SGHTA and CDR2 FQGTGA. The covered CDR3 bases are TGTGCCAGCAGCCGGGGGGGGCTAGCGGTCACCGGGGAG. Translating it yields CASSRGGLAVTGE. The full CDR3 is CASSRGGLAVTGELFF. The whole variable domain, remainder taken from reference TRBV7-3 and TRBJ2-2, is GAGVSQTPSNKVTEKGKYVELRCDPISGHTALYWYRQSLGQGPEFLIYFQGTGAADDSGLPNDRFFAVRPEGSVSTLKIQRTERGDSAVYLCASSRGGLAVTGELFFGEGSRLTVL.

A word on this clone: With the read ending 3 residues before the CDR3 end, the germline J gene is used to fill in that end. This chain uses TRBV2 with TRBJ2-7, with a possible D match to TRBD2 (6 bases). Germline loops: CDR1 SNHLY, CDR2 FYNNEI. The CDR3 loop spans 14 amino acids. Trimming removed 2 bases at V and 0 bases at J, with 8 bases between. The sequenced CDR3 bases are TGTGCCAGCAGTGAATGGCGGGACTCCTACGAG. Protein product: CASSEWRDSYE. The whole CDR3 reads CASSEWRDSYEQYF.

As to this clone: The read ends 3 residues early relative to the CDR3; the germline J gene fills the gap. This chain uses TRBV7-9 with TRBJ1-2; D is possibly TRBD1 (6 bases). Germline V CDR1 and CDR2: SEHNR, FQNEAQ (reference sequence). Trimming took 2 bases from V and 7 from J, leaving 11 bases between them. The CDR3 sequence is 13 residues long. The CDR3 sequence: CASSLSGDGGYTF. The part of the CDR3 DNA that was read is TGTGCCAGCAGCTTATCAGGGGACGGTGGC.

This clone was counted only a few times. The read halts 3 residues ahead of the CDR3 end, with the missing end drawn from the germline J gene. The V call is TRBV6-2 or TRBV6-3, the J call TRBJ1-2, with 8 bases identical to TRBD1. V shed 8 bases, J shed 4 bases, and the junction held 3 bases outside the gene matches. Germline V lookup: CDR1 MNHEY, CDR2 SVGEGT. CDR3 size: 12 residues. The CDR3 sequence: CASETGGYGYTF. The sequenced CDR3 bases are TGTGCCAGCGAAACAGGGGGCTATGGC.

Comment on this clone: The read is 3 residues too short to cover the CDR3 end, so that end is filled in from the germline J gene. The chain uses TRBV18 and TRBJ2-4; 8 positions match TRBD2. With 3 bases clipped from V and 5 bases from J, the junction kept 3 bases outside the gene matches. The V gene's germline CDR1 is KGHSH and CDR2 LQKENI. The CDR3 consists of 14 residues. The covered CDR3 bases are TGTGCCAGCTCACCGAAAGCGGGGGAAAACATT. This translates into CASSPKAGENI. The entire CDR3 reads CASSPKAGENIQYF. The variable domain in full, completed from reference TRBV18 and TRBJ2-4, reads NAGVMQNPRHLVRRRGQEARLRCSPMKGHSHVYWYRQLPEEGLKFMVYLQKENIIDESGMPKERFSAEFPKEGPSILRIQQVVRGDSAAYFCASSPKAGENIQYFGAGTRLSVL.

Turning to this clone: The CDR3 end lies 3 residues beyond the end of the read and is filled in from the germline J gene. The chain has TRBV18 and TRBJ2-2; TRBD1 aligns across 7 bases. This CDR3 contains 13 residues. Trimming cost V 5 bases and J 7 bases; bases outside gene matches: 4. From germline, CDR1 is KGHSH and CDR2 LQKENI. The CDR3 DNA, read in part, is TGTGCCAGCTCAACCCGGGACAGCGGGGAG. This translates into CASSTRDSGE. The whole CDR3 sequence reads CASSTRDSGELFF. Combining the CDR3 with reference TRBV18 and TRBJ2-2 gives the whole variable domain NAGVMQNPRHLVRRRGQEARLRCSPMKGHSHVYWYRQLPEEGLKFMVYLQKENIIDESGMPKERFSAEFPKEGPSILRIQQVVRGDSAAYFCASSTRDSGELFFGEGSRLTVL.

The sample holds a few counts of this clone. Read coverage stops 3 residues before the CDR3 terminus; the germline J gene supplies the remainder. The chain carries TRBV18 and TRBJ2-7; 9 nucleotides match TRBD1. CDR3 length: 15 amino acids. V lost 3 bases and J lost 5; bases outside the gene matches: 8. CDR1 and CDR2 from the germline V gene are KGHSH and LQKENI. The CDR3 sequence is CASSPVTGQGNEQYF. The CDR3 DNA, read in part, is TGTGCCAGCTCACCTGTGACGGGACAGGGAAACGAG.

Regarding this clone: The read finishes 3 residues shy of the CDR3 end, and the germline J gene is used to complete it. The chain links TRBV7-9 to TRBJ2-1, with D unclear. The CDR3 has 14 residues. Germline assignment: CDR1 SEHNR and CDR2 FQNEAQ (reference sequence). Trimming shortened V by 1 base and J by 2 bases, and 6 bases separated the two germline ends. The chain's CDR3 is CASSLEEPYNEQFF. The part of the CDR3 DNA that was read is TGTGCCAGCAGCTTAGAAGAGCCCTACAATGAG.

In its sample, this clone is medium-sized (0.01 to 0.1%). The sequenced fragment ends 3 residues before the CDR3 boundary, so the rest is inferred from the germline J gene. This specimen includes other DNA sequences encoding the same CDR3. V is TRBV20-1 and J is TRBJ1-5; D may be TRBD1 (5 bases). The CDR3 spans 13 residues. Germline V gene sequence: CDR1 DFQATT, CDR2 SNEGSKA (reference sequence). Trimming shortened V by 3 bases and J by 4 bases, and 10 bases separated the two germline ends. CDR3 sequence reads: CSASPGGNQPQHF. The part of the CDR3 DNA that was read is TGCAGTGCTAGTCCGGGGGGAAATCAGCCC.

This clone came up many times. Sequencing ends 3 residues short of the CDR3 end; the germline J gene provides the rest. The chain carries TRBV5-1 and TRBJ2-7; D possibly corresponds to TRBD1 (5 bases). Germline V CDR1 and CDR2: SGHRS, YFSETQ. V was pared by 4 bases and J by 2 bases, with 19 bases between. The CDR3 sequence is 16 residues long. CDR3 sequence: CASSPLWQGGTYEQYF. The sequenced part of the CDR3 DNA is TGCGCCAGCAGCCCGTTATGGCAGGGTGGTACCTACGAG.

With respect to this clone: Read data end 3 residues before the CDR3 end; the end is taken from the germline J gene. The J gene is TRBJ2-5, the V gene TRBV18; D is perhaps TRBD1 (7 bases). Trimming stripped 5 bases from V and 2 bases from J, with 15 bases between. Per the germline V gene, CDR1 is KGHSH and CDR2 is LQKENI. The CDR3 is 15 amino acids. Partial CDR3 DNA: TGTGCCAGCTCAGAGAACGCGGGACAGCAAGAGACC. Residues: CASSENAGQQET. The whole CDR3 protein is CASSENAGQQETQYF.

About this clone: The read stops 3 residues short of the end of the CDR3; the missing end is completed from the germline J gene. The chain uses TRBV7-8 and TRBJ2-5, with 7 bases identical to TRBD2. The CDR3 runs 15 residues. In germline, CDR1 is SGHVS, CDR2 FQNEAQ. V lost 6 bases, J lost 4 bases, and 11 bases stayed unmatched. The sequenced CDR3 bases are TGTGCCAGCAGTCCCTCCCAGCGGGGAACAGAGACC. Encoded protein: CASSPSQRGTET. The full CDR3 sequence reads CASSPSQRGTETQYF.

The sequenced part of the CDR3 DNA is TGTGCCAGCAGCCTGACAAATGAG. Translated, it gives CASSLTNE. The CDR3 reads in full as CASSLTNEQFF. V and J are TRBV7-3 and TRBJ2-1, with D uncertain. The read comes to an end 3 residues before the CDR3 does, leaving the germline J gene to fill in the end. The CDR3 length is 11 residues. In germline, CDR1 is SGHTA, CDR2 FQGTGA. Trimming cost V 5 bases and J 7 bases, with 6 bases left between them.

This clone has only a few counts. Sequencing ends 3 residues short of the CDR3 end; the germline J gene provides the rest. The V call is TRBV19, the J call TRBJ2-3; TRBD2 aligns across 7 bases. V was pared by 5 bases and J by 1 base, with 12 bases of the junction left unmatched. The CDR3 totals 17 residues. In germline, CDR1 is LNHDA, CDR2 SQIVND (reference sequence). The CDR3 bases that were read are TGTGCCAGTAGTGTGCGGCTAGCGGAGAGGGGCACAGATACG. Its translation: CASSVRLAERGTDT. The whole CDR3 region reads CASSVRLAERGTDTQYF.

A few counts support this clone. The read falls 3 residues short of the CDR3 end, and the missing part is taken from the germline J gene. The chain employs TRBV19 and TRBJ2-3, with 9 bases lining up with TRBD2. The CDR3 runs 14 residues. CDR1 LNHDA and CDR2 SQIVND come from the germline V gene (reference sequence). V gave up 8 bases and J gave up 2 bases; unmatched junction bases: 5. The chain's CDR3 is CASLGGRDTDTQYF. The DNA read from the CDR3 is TGTGCCAGTCTGGGCGGGAGGGACACAGATACG.